This T cell receptor (beta chain) was sequenced during a study of OX40 agonist ivuxolimab in advanced cancers. Study-level information: A male proportion of about 86% was recorded, with mean age around 64 years and range roughly 23 to 79.

Germline-derived CDR1 and CDR2 are SQVTM and ANQGSEA. V was cut by 4 bases and J by 6 bases, with 13 bases left in between. This CDR3 is 13 amino acids long. Method: immunoSEQ multiplex PCR; TCRdb's copy keeps in-frame clones and lacks some. The repertoire holds some 57,000 clones, with roughly nine tenths as singletons. The clonotype was recovered from an adult with an advanced solid tumor such as melanoma, head and neck, liver or kidney cancer. The chain recombines TRBV29-1 with TRBJ2-1, with D unresolved. The sequencing here drew on CD4+ or CD8+ T cells sorted from blood, taken in a trial of the OX40 agonist ivuxolimab. The CDR3 here is CSVVLTVGNEQFF. The CDR3 DNA is TGCAGCGTTGTTCTTACTGTCGGCAATGAGCAGTTCTTC.